Below are 23 T cell receptor beta chains sequenced from a single sample in a study of T cell responses to AZD1222 COVID-19 vaccine. Generated by immunoSEQ multiplex PCR, the TCRdb table keeps only in-frame clones and is missing some. Among 14,000 or so clones listed, 84% were seen once. This material consisted of peripheral blood, taken 28 days after the second AZD1222 dose. The receptors stem from an adult who received the AZD1222 COVID-19 vaccine.

The chain employs TRBV25-1 and TRBJ2-1; 8 bases align to TRBD1. CDR1 is MGHDK and CDR2 is SYGVNS in the germline V gene. The CDR3 sequence is 14 residues long. The J segment lost 4 bases and the V segment lost 3 bases, leaving 2 bases of the junction unmatched. CDR3 in amino acids: CASSDRGPYNEQFF. The DNA for the CDR3 is TGTGCCAGCAGTGACAGGGGGCCGTACAATGAGCAGTTCTTC.

This rearrangement joins TRBV7-9 to TRBJ2-5; 7 nucleotides match TRBD1. Per the germline V gene, CDR1 is SEHNR and CDR2 is FQNEAQ (reference sequence). V gave up 5 bases and J gave up 2 bases; unmatched junction bases: 8. This CDR3 has 15 amino acids. CDR3 nucleotides: TGTGCCAGCAGCCCTAGCAAGACAGGGCAAGAGACCCAGTACTTC. Translated, it gives CASSPSKTGQETQYF.

V gene TRBV28 combines with J gene TRBJ2-7; 7 nucleotides align to TRBD1. Unmatched junction bases numbered 9, after V lost 7 bases and J lost 3 bases. Per germline, CDR1 MDHEN and CDR2 SYDVKM. The CDR3 extends over 14 amino acids. CDR3 amino acids: CASTTGAGYYEQYF. The CDR3 coding sequence is TGTGCCAGCACCACAGGGGCAGGGTACTACGAGCAGTACTTC.

The chain combines TRBV2 with TRBJ1-1; D is unresolved. V was trimmed by 6 bases and J by 1 base, leaving 9 bases between them. This CDR3 has 13 residues. From germline, CDR1 is SNHLY and CDR2 FYNNEI. This CDR3 reads CASSQRGNTEAFF. CDR3 nucleotide sequence: TGTGCCAGCAGCCAACGGGGGAACACTGAAGCTTTCTTT.

The sample holds a few counts of this clone. The chain is built from TRBV9 and TRBJ2-7; D is possibly TRBD1 (6 bases). This CDR3 has 15 amino acids. Germline V gene lookup returns CDR1 SGDLS and CDR2 YYNGEE. Trimming stripped 3 bases from V and 0 bases from J, with 13 bases between. CDR3 amino acids: CASSEGQGSSYEQYF. Written as DNA, the CDR3 is TGTGCCAGCAGCGAGGGGCAGGGGAGCTCCTACGAGCAGTACTTC.

The chain links TRBV5-4 to TRBJ1-3; D possibly corresponds to TRBD1 (6 bases). This CDR3 region has 15 residues. Trimming cost V 4 bases and J 0 bases, with 11 bases left between them. CDR1 and CDR2 from the germline V gene are SGHNT and YYREEE (reference sequence). The DNA of the CDR3 is TGTGCCAGCAGCCTGAACAGGGCCTCTGGAAACACCATATATTTT. Encoded protein: CASSLNRASGNTIYF.

This clone has only a few counts. The V call is TRBV2, the J call TRBJ1-2; D gene ambiguous. V was pared by 2 bases and J by 5 bases, with 9 bases between. CDR1 and CDR2 (germline): SNHLY, FYNNEI. The CDR3 extends over 13 amino acids. CDR3: CASSERPQYGYTF. DNA of the CDR3: TGTGCCAGCAGTGAAAGGCCCCAGTATGGCTACACCTTC.

The rearrangement joins TRBV27 to TRBJ1-4; D uncertain. Germline CDR1 MNHEY, CDR2 SMNVEV (reference sequence). The CDR3 totals 14 residues. V lost 6 bases and J lost 8, with 16 bases in between. CDR3 in amino acids: CASRTGRAGEKLFF. The CDR3 region has the DNA TGTGCCAGCAGGACGGGGAGGGCAGGAGAAAAACTGTTTTTT.

J is TRBJ1-1 and V is TRBV7-9, with a weak D call TRBD1 (6 bases). The CDR3 has 12 residues. CDR1 is SEHNR and CDR2 is FQNEAQ in the germline V gene (reference sequence). V was cut by 1 base and J by 11 bases, with 11 bases left in between. DNA of the CDR3: TGTGCCAGCAGCTTAGTAAACAGGGAGGCTTTCTTT. It yields the protein CASSLVNREAFF.

The V gene is TRBV7-6, the J gene TRBJ2-1, with D unclear. Trimming took off 5 bases at V and 0 bases at J, with 14 bases between the two ends. The CDR3 consists of 16 residues. Germline lookup yields CDR1 SGHVS and CDR2 FNYEAQ. CDR3 amino acids: CASSRVGIFSYNEQFF. DNA of the CDR3: TGTGCCAGCAGCAGAGTGGGGATCTTCTCCTACAATGAGCAGTTCTTC.

V gene TRBV30 combines with J gene TRBJ1-6; D not certain. Germline V gene data show CDR1 as GTSNPN and CDR2 as SVGIG (reference sequence). Trimming pared 5 bases from V and 8 bases from J, leaving 10 bases between. The CDR3 is 12 amino acids. The CDR3: CAWAFVYSPLHF. The DNA of the CDR3 is TGTGCCTGGGCTTTTGTATATTCACCCCTCCACTTT. The full variable domain, completed using reference TRBV30 and TRBJ1-6, is SQTIHQWPATLVQPVGSPLSLECTVEGTSNPNLYWYRQAAGRGLQLLFYSVGIGQISSEVPQNLSASRPQDRQFILSSKKLLLSDSGFYLCAWAFVYSPLHFGNGTRLTVT.

The chain has TRBV30 and TRBJ1-6; D perhaps matches TRBD1 (6 bases). The CDR3 runs 14 residues. The V end was cut by 5 bases, the J end by 6 bases, with 14 bases between. CDR1 and CDR2 from the germline V gene are GTSNPN and SVGIG (reference sequence). The CDR3 DNA reads TGTGCCTGGGCACAGGGAGGGGGTAATTCACCCCTCCACTTT. This codes for CAWAQGGGNSPLHF.

This sequence joins TRBV7-9 and TRBJ2-7; tentatively, D is TRBD1 (5 bases). The CDR3 length is 13 residues. V lost 5 bases, J lost 8 bases, and 16 bases lay in between. Germline CDR1 SEHNR, CDR2 FQNEAQ (reference sequence). CDR3 residues: CASSPEQGTKQYF. DNA for the CDR3: TGTGCCAGCAGCCCCGAGCAGGGAACGAAGCAGTACTTC.

Written as DNA, the CDR3 is TGTGCCAGCAGTATCGGGACAGCTCTTTCTAATGAAAAACTGTTTTTT. Its protein is CASSIGTALSNEKLFF. This chain connects TRBV27 to TRBJ1-4; 7 positions agree with TRBD1. J lost 3 bases, V lost 5 bases, and 9 bases had no gene match. Germline values: CDR1 MNHEY, CDR2 SMNVEV (reference sequence). CDR3 length: 16 amino acids. The full variable domain, completed using reference TRBV27 and TRBJ1-4, is EAQVTQNPRYLITVTGKKLTVTCSQNMNHEYMSWYRQDPGLGLRQIYYSMNVEVTDKGDVPEGYKVSRKEKRNFPLILESPSPNQTSLYFCASSIGTALSNEKLFFGSGTQLSVL.

The V gene is TRBV18, the J gene TRBJ1-2, with unresolved D. The V and J ends lost 4 bases and 5 bases respectively, with 20 bases between them. This CDR3 is 16 amino acids long. CDR1 and CDR2 from the germline V gene are KGHSH and LQKENI. The CDR3 nucleotides are TGTGCCAGCTCACGCTCCGCGGAGACGGTTGGATATGGCTACACCTTC. This codes for CASSRSAETVGYGYTF.

This chain uses TRBV18 with TRBJ1-3; D is ambiguous. The CDR3 extends over 16 amino acids. Germline lookup yields CDR1 KGHSH and CDR2 LQKENI. With 3 bases removed from V and 2 bases from J, the gap between germline ends came to 14 bases. The CDR3 protein is CASSPQPEGTGNTIYF. For the CDR3, the DNA is TGTGCCAGCTCACCCCAGCCCGAGGGCACTGGAAACACCATATATTTT. The whole variable domain, filled in from reference TRBV18 and TRBJ1-3, reads NAGVMQNPRHLVRRRGQEARLRCSPMKGHSHVYWYRQLPEEGLKFMVYLQKENIIDESGMPKERFSAEFPKEGPSILRIQQVVRGDSAAYFCASSPQPEGTGNTIYFGEGSWLTVV.

The chain is built from TRBV19 and TRBJ1-1; no clear D gene. The CDR3 extends over 13 amino acids. Trimming took off 6 bases at V and 3 bases at J, with 11 bases between the two ends. Germline V gives CDR1 LNHDA, CDR2 SQIVND (reference sequence). CDR3 protein: CASRVAGYTEAFF. As DNA, the CDR3 is TGTGCCAGTAGGGTGGCGGGGTACACTGAAGCTTTCTTT.

The chain recombines TRBV5-1 with TRBJ2-7; TRBD2 is a possible D gene (6 bases). The CDR3 has 14 residues. The ends were cut back, 3 bases at V and 4 bases at J, with 14 bases in the middle. Germline V gene sequence: CDR1 SGHRS, CDR2 YFSETQ. The CDR3 sequence: CASSSQAGRYEQYF. The DNA for the CDR3 is TGCGCCAGCAGCTCCCAGGCGGGACGGTACGAGCAGTACTTC.

The table lists this clone with a count of one. The V and J genes are TRBV5-1 and TRBJ2-3; 10 nucleotides line up with TRBD2. The ends lost 0 bases at V and 1 base at J; junction bases unmatched: 11. This CDR3 has 19 amino acids. Germline CDR1 and CDR2: SGHRS and YFSETQ. As DNA, the CDR3 is TGCGCCAGCAGCTTGGGCCTAGCGGGGGTTCCGGGACGCACAGATACGCAGTATTTT. Translating gives CASSLGLAGVPGRTDTQYF. Combining the CDR3 with reference TRBV5-1 and TRBJ2-3 gives the whole variable domain KAGVTQTPRYLIKTRGQQVTLSCSPISGHRSVSWYQQTPGQGLQFLFEYFSETQRNKGNFPGRFSGRQFSNSRSEMNVSTLELGDSALYLCASSLGLAGVPGRTDTQYFGPGTRLTVL.

The chain employs TRBV20-1 and TRBJ1-2; D gene unclear. V gave up 5 bases and J gave up 8 bases, with 3 bases separating them. The CDR3 totals 8 residues. Germline V gene data show CDR1 as DFQATT and CDR2 as SNEGSKA (reference sequence). CDR3 in DNA: TGCAGTGCTGGGGGCTACACCTTC. Its translation: CSAGGYTF.

This clone was counted only a few times. This chain connects TRBV12-5 to TRBJ2-5; the D is unclear. The germline V and J ends were trimmed by 5 bases and 7 bases, with 14 bases remaining between them. CDR1 is LGHNT, CDR2 FRNRAP, per germline. This CDR3 has 13 amino acids. CDR3 DNA sequence: TGTGCTAGTGGTCTGACGTCTGTAGGGACCCAGTACTTC. Translating it yields CASGLTSVGTQYF.

This chain connects TRBV3-1 (or the pseudogene TRBV3-2) to TRBJ2-7; unclear D gene. The V end was cut by 2 bases, the J end by 5 bases, with 13 bases between. Germline V gene lookup returns CDR1 LGHDT and CDR2 YNNKEL (reference sequence). The CDR3 sequence is 14 residues long. CDR3 bases: TGTGCCAGCAGCCAATGGGCCCTCAGCCACGAGCAGTACTTC. This gives the protein CASSQWALSHEQYF.

V is TRBV18 and J is TRBJ2-1; the match to TRBD2 covers 8 bases. V lost 3 bases, J lost 3 bases, and 4 bases stayed unmatched. Germline V gene sequence: CDR1 KGHSH, CDR2 LQKENI. The CDR3 sequence is 15 residues long. CDR3 sequence: CASSPLAGFYNEQFF. Here the CDR3 DNA reads TGTGCCAGCTCACCCCTAGCGGGCTTCTACAATGAGCAGTTCTTC.